This T cell receptor (beta chain) stems from a study of cytomegalovirus exposure and HLA in healthy donors. PCR was performed using 60 Vbeta and 13 Jbeta primers. Only in-frame clones appear in the TCRdb table, and some are missing; sequencing was by immunoSEQ multiplex PCR. The sample carries 100,000 to 150,000 clones, roughly 79% recorded once. The sample comprised PBMCs. The source is a woman between 50 and 59 years old in good health and CMV-seronegative.

CDR3 in amino acids: CASSLGTGTAKNIQYF. CDR3 coding DNA: TGTGCCAGCAGCTTGGGAACAGGGACGGCCAAAAACATTCAGTACTTC. The V gene is TRBV7-9, the J gene TRBJ2-4; a weak D match, TRBD1 (6 bases). From germline, CDR1 is SEHNR and CDR2 FQNEAQ (reference sequence). The CDR3 is made up of 16 amino acids. V was pared by 3 bases and J by 1 base, with 13 bases between.